This is a list of T cell receptor beta chains from one sample in a study of long-term antiretroviral therapy in people with HIV. Sequencing was performed with immunoSEQ multiplex PCR; in TCRdb, only in-frame clones are kept and a portion is missing. The data show tens of thousands of clones, around 86% seen once. This specimen was unsorted PBMCs, taken 0.4 years after starting antiretroviral therapy. These receptors were taken from a man aged 50-59 years with HIV. CDR3s include the opening cysteine and the closing phenylalanine or tryptophan. The order of the fields is D gene, J gene, V gene, clone size, CDR3 protein, CDR3 DNA. A D gene is named only where the DNA matches it firmly. A row's size may be missing; if present it is once, few, many or a size class.

D: NA; J: TRBJ1-1; V: TRBV5-1; size: NA; CDR3: CASSLRLLSGPNTEAFF; DNA: TGCGCCAGCAGCTTGCGATTATTGTCGGGACCTAACACTGAAGCTTTCTTT
D: NA; J: TRBJ1-2; V: TRBV27; size: few; CDR3: CASSSYNYGYTF; DNA: TGTGCCAGCAGTTCATACAACTATGGCTACACCTTC
D: NA; J: TRBJ1-4; V: TRBV7-2; size: NA; CDR3: CASSLMNSRKLFF; DNA: TGTGCCAGCAGCTTAATGAACAGTCGGAAACTGTTTTTT
D: NA; J: TRBJ1-1; V: TRBV9; size: NA; CDR3: CASSSNTAPTEAFF; DNA: TGTGCCAGCAGCTCTAATACAGCGCCCACTGAAGCTTTCTTT
D: NA; J: TRBJ2-7; V: TRBV11-2; size: NA; CDR3: CASSLDAGEIYEQYF; DNA: TGTGCCAGCAGCTTAGATGCCGGGGAGATCTACGAGCAGTACTTC
D: NA; J: TRBJ2-7; V: TRBV6-1; size: NA; CDR3: CASRHIPPYEQYF; DNA: TGTGCCAGCAGGCACATTCCACCCTACGAGCAGTACTTC
D: TRBD1; J: TRBJ2-1; V: TRBV6-5; size: once; CDR3: CASSYSRHRGRGEQFF; DNA: TGTGCCAGCAGTTACTCGCGGCACAGGGGGCGTGGTGAGCAGTTCTTC
D: NA; J: TRBJ2-1; V: TRBV28; size: NA; CDR3: CASNLPGRVNEQFF; DNA: TGTGCCAGCAACCTCCCCGGGAGAGTCAATGAGCAGTTCTTC
D: TRBD1; J: TRBJ1-6; V: TRBV4-1; size: NA; CDR3: CASSRKELSGTGNNSPLHF; DNA: TGCGCCAGCAGCCGGAAGGAACTCTCCGGGACAGGGAATAATTCACCCCTCCACTTT
D: NA; J: TRBJ1-2; V: TRBV5-1; size: NA; CDR3: CASSLDEVGYTF; DNA: TGCGCCAGCAGCTTGGATGAGGTCGGCTACACCTTC
D: TRBD1; J: TRBJ1-2; V: TRBV5-6; size: NA; CDR3: CASSYSGTEFYGYTF; DNA: TGTGCCAGCAGCTATTCCGGGACAGAATTCTATGGCTACACCTTC
D: NA; J: TRBJ1-1; V: TRBV13; size: NA; CDR3: CASSSVIGGRRVTEAFF; DNA: TGTGCCAGCAGCTCGGTAATCGGGGGTAGGAGGGTTACTGAAGCTTTCTTT
D: NA; J: TRBJ2-7; V: TRBV5-6; size: NA; CDR3: CASSLWGLYPYEQYF; DNA: TGTGCCAGCAGCTTGTGGGGTTTGTATCCCTACGAGCAGTACTTC
D: TRBD1; J: TRBJ1-6; V: TRBV27; size: NA; CDR3: CASSHSTSRTGGNSPLHF; DNA: TGTGCCAGCAGTCATTCCACATCACGGACAGGGGGCAATTCACCCCTCCACTTT
D: NA; J: TRBJ2-5; V: TRBV19; size: NA; CDR3: CASSIGGGLETQYF; DNA: TGTGCCAGTAGTATAGGAGGAGGGTTGGAGACCCAGTACTTC
D: TRBD1; J: TRBJ1-2; V: TRBV27; size: NA; CDR3: CASSLATGVSYGYTF; DNA: TGTGCCAGCAGTTTAGCAACAGGGGTTTCCTATGGCTACACCTTC
D: TRBD1; J: TRBJ2-3; V: TRBV29-1; size: NA; CDR3: CSIRQGESTQYF; DNA: TGCAGCATTAGACAGGGGGAGAGCACGCAGTATTTT